Below are 15 T cell receptor beta chains sequenced from a single sample in a study of cytomegalovirus exposure and HLA in healthy donors. The protocol was immunoSEQ multiplex PCR, while the TCRdb copy is restricted to in-frame clones and leaves out a portion. The table lists just under 65,000 clones, more than 85% of them singletons. Sequenced input: PBMCs. The receptors stem from a woman aged 18-29 years in good health and CMV-seropositive.

The rearrangement joins TRBV28 to TRBJ2-3; possible D gene TRBD1, 7 bases. V lost 3 bases, J lost 3 bases, and 13 bases lay in between. CDR3 length equals 15 residues. From germline, CDR1 is MDHEN and CDR2 SYDVKM. The CDR3 region is CASSFIAGGTDTQYF. CDR3 in DNA: TGTGCCAGCAGTTTTATCGCAGGGGGGACAGATACGCAGTATTTT.

The chain has TRBV4-3 and TRBJ2-2; TRBD2 matches at 8 bases. The germline gives CDR1 LGHNA, CDR2 YSLEER. Trimming cost V 4 bases and J 4 bases; bases outside gene matches: 8. The CDR3 loop spans 16 amino acids. This CDR3 is CASSLEAGGRTGELFF. The DNA for the CDR3 is TGCGCCAGCAGCCTAGAGGCGGGGGGACGCACCGGGGAGCTGTTTTTT.

The chain employs TRBV5-5 and TRBJ1-5; the D gene is possibly TRBD1 (5 bases). V was pared by 1 base and J by 6 bases, with 14 bases between. The CDR3 has 15 amino acids. Germline lookup yields CDR1 SGHKS and CDR2 YYEKEE (reference sequence). In nucleotides, the CDR3 is TGTGCCAGCAGCTTGAGGGACTGGCAGAGTCAGCCCCAGCATTTT. Translating gives CASSLRDWQSQPQHF.

This sequence joins TRBV7-2 and TRBJ1-1; no clear D. The germline gives CDR1 SGHTA, CDR2 FQGNSA. V dropped 3 bases and J dropped 11 bases, with 13 bases sitting between them. CDR3 length: 12 amino acids. CDR3 nucleotides: TGTGCCAGCAGCTTTCATGGAGGGAGCGCTTTCTTT. It yields the protein CASSFHGGSAFF.

This chain connects TRBV15 to TRBJ2-1; the D gene is possibly TRBD1 (7 bases). Germline CDR1 and CDR2: LNHNV and YYDKDF (reference sequence). V was cut by 3 bases and J by 6 bases, with 9 bases left in between. CDR3 length: 13 residues. DNA of the CDR3: TGTGCCACCAGCAGCAGGGGGGCCAATGAGCAGTTCTTC. Amino acids: CATSSRGANEQFF.

V and J are TRBV19 and TRBJ1-4, with 7 positions matching TRBD1. The CDR3 runs to 16 residues. With V trimmed by 5 bases and J by 0 bases, 6 bases remained unmatched. Germline-derived CDR1 and CDR2 are LNHDA and SQIVND (reference sequence). The CDR3: CASSSRDRATNEKLFF. In nucleotides, the CDR3 is TGTGCCAGTAGTTCGAGGGACAGAGCAACTAATGAAAAACTGTTTTTT. Full variable domain (rest looked up from reference TRBV19 and TRBJ1-4): DGGITQSPKYLFRKEGQNVTLSCEQNLNHDAMYWYRQDPGQGLRLIYYSQIVNDFQKGDIAEGYSVSREKKESFPLTVTSAQKNPTAFYLCASSSRDRATNEKLFFGSGTQLSVL.

The chain employs TRBV27 and TRBJ1-1; weak D call: TRBD1 (5 bases). This CDR3 comprises 13 residues. V lost 6 bases, J lost 7 bases, and 15 bases lay in between. Germline CDR1 reads MNHEY; CDR2 reads SMNVEV (reference sequence). The CDR3 here is CASSRLQGSEAFF. DNA for the CDR3: TGTGCCAGCAGCCGGCTGCAGGGTAGTGAAGCTTTCTTT.

V gene TRBV7-8 combines with J gene TRBJ1-2; no clear D. Germline V gives CDR1 SGHVS, CDR2 FQNEAQ. The V end lost 0 bases, the J end lost 8 bases, and 13 bases lay between the germline ends. This CDR3 spans 14 amino acids. Here the CDR3 reads CASSLAAGHRGYTF. The CDR3 nucleotides read TGTGCCAGCAGCTTAGCGGCTGGGCACCGGGGCTACACCTTC.

This chain links TRBV9 with TRBJ1-1; tentatively, D is TRBD1 (6 bases). Trimming cost V 3 bases and J 4 bases, with 16 bases left between them. This CDR3 has 15 amino acids. Germline V gene lookup returns CDR1 SGDLS and CDR2 YYNGEE. CDR3: CASSAWGGKGTEAFF. Here the CDR3 DNA reads TGTGCCAGCAGCGCCTGGGGGGGCAAGGGCACTGAAGCTTTCTTT.

The chain links TRBV9 to TRBJ2-5, with TRBD1 identical over 7 bases. Germline CDR1 and CDR2: SGDLS and YYNGEE. The CDR3 is 16 residues long. The ends lost 0 bases at V and 5 bases at J; junction bases unmatched: 10. CDR3 DNA: TGTGCCAGCAGCGTAGATTGGGGACAGCCTTTCGAGACCCAGTACTTC. Translated, it gives CASSVDWGQPFETQYF.

The sample holds a few counts of this clone. CDR3 coding DNA: TGTGCCAGCGGACGGGACTTCCGGCGGGGCACTGAAGCTTTCTTT. Translating gives CASGRDFRRGTEAFF. The gene calls are TRBV28 and TRBJ1-1; D perhaps matches TRBD1 (5 bases). This CDR3 spans 15 amino acids. The germline gives CDR1 MDHEN, CDR2 SYDVKM. V was pared by 8 bases and J by 4 bases, with 20 bases between.

J is TRBJ2-1 and V is TRBV7-9, with TRBD2 identical over 12 bases. Germline trimming cut 3 bases from V and 4 bases from J; bases unmatched to any gene: 7. The CDR3 has 17 residues. From germline, CDR1 is SEHNR and CDR2 FQNEAQ (reference sequence). The DNA for the CDR3 is TGTGCCAGCAGCTTTGTCGGGGGACTAGCGGGTTACAATGAGCAGTTCTTC. Protein product: CASSFVGGLAGYNEQFF.

V gene TRBV15 combines with J gene TRBJ2-7; 10 bases are a match to TRBD1. Germline assignment: CDR1 LNHNV and CDR2 YYDKDF (reference sequence). The CDR3 spans 15 residues. After removal of 6 bases from V and 3 bases from J, the junction contained 8 bases not matched to a gene. CDR3 loop: CATRGAGTGDYEQYF. The CDR3 region has the DNA TGTGCCACCAGAGGGGCCGGGACAGGGGACTACGAGCAGTACTTC.

The chain carries TRBV25-1 and TRBJ2-3; TRBD2 agrees at 11 bases. The V segment lost 5 bases and the J segment 3 bases; nucleotides outside the gene matches: 7. The CDR3 totals 16 residues. Per the germline V gene, CDR1 is MGHDK and CDR2 is SYGVNS. The CDR3 DNA is TGTGCCAGCAGTAGGACTAGCGGGCGGGCTACAGATACGCAGTATTTT. This sequence encodes CASSRTSGRATDTQYF.

The chain is built from TRBV28 and TRBJ2-3, with D hard to call. Germline assignment: CDR1 MDHEN and CDR2 SYDVKM. V was pared by 3 bases and J by 6 bases, with 4 bases between. The CDR3 spans 11 residues. DNA of the CDR3: TGTGCCAGCAGTTTTCAGGATACGCAGTATTTT. This encodes CASSFQDTQYF.